This entry is about one T cell receptor (beta chain). TCRdb fed the 5' RACE reads into MiXCR, producing one record per CDR3 protein. The data hold around 550,000 distinct CDR3 sequences, with over 12% observed a single time. These data are taken from a study of identical twins. Germline V CDR1 and CDR2: KGHDR, SFDVKD. The CDR3 contains 13 residues. V lost 6 bases to trimming and J lost 5 bases; unmatched junction nucleotides: 4. These data were also reused for a study on yellow fever vaccine responses in identical twins.

The gene calls are TRBV24-1 and TRBJ2-3, with TRBD2 matching over 7 bases. This TCR came from a woman younger than 30 in good health. Input material: CD4+ T cells sorted from blood. The DNA of the CDR3 is TGTGCCACCAGTACGGCGGGGGTAGATACGCAGTATTTT. It codes for CATSTAGVDTQYF.